The 28 T cell receptor beta chains presented below share a single source sample, sequenced in a study of tumor-infiltrating lymphocytes in localized non-small cell lung cancer. Libraries were prepared by immunoSEQ multiplex PCR; TCRdb keeps only in-frame clonotypes and omits some of them. The sample lists some 21,000 clones; 70% to 80% were seen once. The source material was lung tumor tissue. The receptors shown here come from a human donor with non-small cell lung cancer.

The rearrangement links TRBV6-1 to TRBJ2-3, with TRBD2 matching 11 bases. This CDR3 spans 15 amino acids. Trimming at V came to 2 bases and at J to 4 bases, leaving 2 bases not matched to a gene. Germline values: CDR1 MNHNS, CDR2 SASEGT. In DNA form, the CDR3 reads TGTGCCAGCAGTGAAAGTAGCGGGGGGGCAGATACGCAGTATTTT. Encoded protein: CASSESSGGADTQYF.

This chain links TRBV6-1 with TRBJ1-2, with D tentatively TRBD1 (5 bases). Trimming removed 4 bases from V and 7 bases from J, with 10 bases in between. The CDR3 runs 12 residues. CDR1 and CDR2 from the germline V gene are MNHNS and SASEGT. The CDR3: CASSGGLGGYTF. The DNA of the CDR3 is TGTGCCAGCAGTGGGGGACTGGGTGGCTACACCTTC.

This clone has only a few counts. The rearrangement uses TRBV5-6 and TRBJ1-2, with 8 bases lining up with TRBD1. Per the germline V gene, CDR1 is SGHDT and CDR2 is YYEEEE. This CDR3 contains 14 residues. J was trimmed by 4 bases and V by 4 bases; bases with no gene match: 6. CDR3 residues: CASSSYRGGYGYTF. CDR3 nucleotides: TGTGCCAGCAGCAGCTACAGGGGGGGCTATGGCTACACCTTC.

This chain uses TRBV6-5 with TRBJ2-2; 7 bases agree with TRBD2. This CDR3 comprises 16 residues. Losses at the gene ends were 2 bases for V and 2 bases for J; bases not matched to a gene: 5. Germline V gene data show CDR1 as MNHEY and CDR2 as SVGAGI. The CDR3 region has the DNA TGTGCCAGCAGTTACCAGGGACTACCAAACACCGGGGAGCTGTTTTTT. Translated, it gives CASSYQGLPNTGELFF.

The rearrangement joins TRBV19 to TRBJ2-7, with D possibly TRBD2 on 5 matching bases. Trimming pared 3 bases from V and 2 bases from J, leaving 14 bases between. The germline V gene has CDR1 LNHDA and CDR2 SQIVND (reference sequence). This CDR3 has 15 amino acids. The CDR3 sequence: CASSIIVSGAYEQYF. The DNA of the CDR3 is TGTGCCAGTAGTATTATAGTCTCCGGGGCCTACGAGCAGTACTTC.

The chain combines TRBV14 with TRBJ1-2; the D is unclear. Trimming took off 4 bases at V and 8 bases at J, with 20 bases between the two ends. Germline V gene sequence: CDR1 SGHDN, CDR2 FVKESK. The CDR3 loop spans 15 amino acids. CDR3 DNA: TGTGCCAGCAGCCCCGCCTGGTTGCAGATCGGAGGCTACACCTTC. Amino acid sequence: CASSPAWLQIGGYTF.

For this clone: The junction differs from germline at one of its ends, possibly a read error. The chain links TRBV18 to TRBJ2-1, with 12 positions matching TRBD2. This CDR3 contains 15 residues. The V gene's germline CDR1 is KGHSH and CDR2 LQKENI. The CDR3 region is CASSPTLAGGPTPLF. The CDR3 DNA is TGTGCCAGCTCACCAACGCTAGCGGGAGGGCCCACGCCACTCTTC.

The chain employs TRBV7-2 and TRBJ1-2; 11 bases align to TRBD1. CDR3 length: 13 residues. J gave up 6 bases and V 5 bases, and 2 bases lay outside the gene matches. Germline V lookup: CDR1 SGHTA, CDR2 FQGNSA. CDR3 protein: CASSTGQGDGYTF. The CDR3 DNA reads as TGTGCCAGCAGCACGGGACAGGGGGATGGCTACACCTTC.

This clone was observed a handful of times. The chain has TRBV7-2 and TRBJ2-1, with 11 nucleotides matching TRBD2. There are 16 residues in the CDR3. The V segment lost 4 bases and the J segment 7 bases; nucleotides outside the gene matches: 9. In germline, CDR1 is SGHTA, CDR2 FQGNSA. For the CDR3, the DNA is TGTGCCAGCAGCTCCTCGGCTAGCGGGAGGTTTAATGAGCAGTTCTTC. Its translation: CASSSSASGRFNEQFF.

The chain combines TRBV6-4 with TRBJ2-3; 8 bases are shared with TRBD2. CDR1 is MRHNA and CDR2 is SNTAGT in the germline V gene. This CDR3 is 13 amino acids long. With V trimmed by 5 bases and J by 6 bases, 4 bases remained unmatched. The chain's CDR3 is CASSLERGDTQYF. For the CDR3, the DNA is TGTGCCAGCAGTCTCGAGCGGGGGGATACGCAGTATTTT.

The rearrangement links TRBV18 to TRBJ1-2; D unclear. The germline gives CDR1 KGHSH, CDR2 LQKENI. This CDR3 is 11 amino acids long. V shed 5 bases and J shed 8 bases, with 9 bases lying between them. The CDR3 nucleotides read TGTGCCAGCTCAGGGCAGTGGGGCTACACCTTC. Translating it yields CASSGQWGYTF.

This sequence joins TRBV4-3 and TRBJ1-1; D is uncertain. CDR1 and CDR2 (germline): LGHNA, YSLEER. The CDR3 contains 13 residues. V was clipped by 2 bases and J by 3 bases, with 7 bases between them. As DNA, the CDR3 is TGCGCCAGCAGCCAATGGACGGACACTGAAGCTTTCTTT. It yields the protein CASSQWTDTEAFF.

The rearrangement uses TRBV7-8 and TRBJ2-5, with 7 bases that match TRBD1. Germline V gene data show CDR1 as SGHVS and CDR2 as FQNEAQ. This CDR3 contains 13 residues. V lost 5 bases, J lost 3 bases, and 3 bases stayed unmatched. CDR3 region: CASSRDREETQYF. CDR3 DNA sequence: TGTGCCAGCAGCCGAGACAGGGAAGAGACCCAGTACTTC.

The V gene is TRBV5-6, the J gene TRBJ2-1, with D tentatively TRBD1 (5 bases). The V end was cut by 0 bases, the J end by 2 bases, with 18 bases between. The germline gives CDR1 SGHDT, CDR2 YYEEEE. This CDR3 region has 18 residues. The CDR3 DNA reads TGTGCCAGCAGCTTGGCCAGGGAACGGGCCCTGACCTACAATGAGCAGTTCTTC. Translation: CASSLARERALTYNEQFF.

This clone appeared a single time. The rearrangement uses TRBV10-3 and TRBJ2-7, with TRBD2 matching over 7 bases. This CDR3 contains 12 residues. Germline V lookup: CDR1 ENHRY, CDR2 SYGVKD. The V gene end was trimmed by 10 bases and the J gene end by 5 bases; junction bases not matched to a gene: 8. CDR3 coding DNA: TGTGCCACGGGAACGGGAGGAGACGAGCAGTACTTC. The encoded protein is CATGTGGDEQYF.

This clone has just one count. V and J are TRBV7-2 and TRBJ1-5; the match to TRBD1 covers 9 bases. V gave up 2 bases and J gave up 9 bases; unmatched junction bases: 5. The CDR3 contains 14 residues. Germline V gene lookup returns CDR1 SGHTA and CDR2 FQGNSA. The CDR3, as DNA: TGTGCCAGCAGCTTATCGGGACAGGGAGGGCCCCAGCATTTT. As protein: CASSLSGQGGPQHF.

The chain carries TRBV5-1 and TRBJ2-7, with D hard to call. V lost 4 bases to trimming and J lost 0 bases, with 11 bases between them. Germline assignment: CDR1 SGHRS and CDR2 YFSETQ. The CDR3 spans 14 residues. The CDR3: CASSRISSSYEQYF. CDR3 nucleotides: TGCGCCAGCAGCCGGATCTCGAGCTCCTACGAGCAGTACTTC.

J is TRBJ2-7 and V is TRBV2; a weak D match, TRBD2 (6 bases). This CDR3 is 12 amino acids long. V was clipped by 10 bases and J by 2 bases, with 12 bases between them. From germline, CDR1 is SNHLY and CDR2 FYNNEI. In nucleotides, the CDR3 is TGTGCCATCGGGGACTTGGCCTACGAGCAGTACTTC. This codes for CAIGDLAYEQYF.

V and J are TRBV5-1 and TRBJ2-5; 9 positions agree with TRBD2. V shed 0 bases and J 4 bases; nucleotides not matched to a gene: 4. Germline loops: CDR1 SGHRS, CDR2 YFSETQ. The CDR3 runs 15 residues. CDR3 in amino acids: CASSLGAGGPETQYF. DNA of the CDR3: TGCGCCAGCAGCTTGGGGGCGGGAGGGCCAGAGACCCAGTACTTC.

This chain uses TRBV18 with TRBJ1-1, with D perhaps TRBD1 (5 bases). Germline-derived CDR1 and CDR2 are KGHSH and LQKENI. V was shortened by 4 bases and J by 0 bases, with 12 bases between the two germline ends. This CDR3 has 15 residues. The CDR3 loop reads CASSRSGSVNTEAFF. The CDR3 coding sequence is TGTGCCAGCTCACGGTCAGGGTCGGTGAACACTGAAGCTTTCTTT. The whole variable domain, remainder taken from reference TRBV18 and TRBJ1-1, is NAGVMQNPRHLVRRRGQEARLRCSPMKGHSHVYWYRQLPEEGLKFMVYLQKENIIDESGMPKERFSAEFPKEGPSILRIQQVVRGDSAAYFCASSRSGSVNTEAFFGQGTRLTVV.

CDR3 loop: CASSLQGPQNTEAFF. As DNA, the CDR3 is TGTGCCAGCAGCCTCCAGGGTCCTCAGAACACTGAAGCTTTCTTT. This sequence joins TRBV5-8 and TRBJ1-1, with a tentative D call TRBD1 (5 bases). Germline V gene sequence: CDR1 SGHTS, CDR2 YDEGEE. The CDR3 runs to 15 residues. Trimming pared 4 bases from V and 1 base from J, leaving 14 bases between.

The V gene is TRBV11-2, the J gene TRBJ1-3, with a weak D call TRBD1 (6 bases). The V end was cut by 8 bases, the J end by 0 bases, with 17 bases between. Germline lookup yields CDR1 SGHAT and CDR2 FQNNGV. CDR3 size: 16 residues. CDR3 in DNA: TGTGCCAGCTCCGTGGGGGCGTTCGACTCTGGAAACACCATATATTTT. Translation: CASSVGAFDSGNTIYF.

This clone is a singleton in its sample. The V call is TRBV30, the J call TRBJ1-4; 10 positions match TRBD1. The CDR3 consists of 14 residues. V was clipped by 1 base and J by 8 bases; unmatched bases: 4. Looked up from germline, CDR1 is GTSNPN and CDR2 is SVGIG (reference sequence). This chain's CDR3 is CAWSAGTGDEKLFF. The CDR3 coding sequence is TGTGCCTGGAGTGCCGGGACAGGGGACGAAAAACTGTTTTTT.

The chain is built from TRBV11-2 and TRBJ1-1; D remains ambiguous. The CDR3 spans 13 residues. Germline V CDR1 and CDR2: SGHAT, FQNNGV. V lost 5 bases to trimming and J lost 5 bases, with 12 bases between them. The DNA for the CDR3 is TGTGCCAGCAGCCGTTTCAAGGGAACTGAAGCTTTCTTT. Translation: CASSRFKGTEAFF.

This clone has just a few counts. The V gene is TRBV6-5, the J gene TRBJ2-3; 8 positions agree with TRBD2. The length of the CDR3 is 15 residues. Trimming removed 0 bases from V and 4 bases from J; junction bases left unmatched: 3. CDR1 MNHEY and CDR2 SVGAGI come from the germline V gene. This CDR3 reads CASSYSAGGADTQYF. Here the CDR3 DNA reads TGTGCCAGCAGTTACTCGGCGGGAGGCGCAGATACGCAGTATTTT.

The chain couples TRBV7-8 to TRBJ2-7; 7 bases align to TRBD2. This CDR3 comprises 15 residues. Germline V CDR1 and CDR2: SGHVS, FQNEAQ. V shed 1 base and J 7 bases; nucleotides not matched to a gene: 10. The CDR3 spells CASSLGLAETGEQYF. In DNA form, the CDR3 reads TGTGCCAGCAGCTTAGGGCTAGCGGAAACTGGTGAGCAGTACTTC.

The gene calls are TRBV5-1 and TRBJ2-2, with 11 bases that match TRBD2. Germline assignment: CDR1 SGHRS and CDR2 YFSETQ. Trimming at V came to 4 bases and at J to 3 bases, leaving 5 bases not matched to a gene. The CDR3 extends over 16 amino acids. CDR3 in amino acids: CASSQLAGADTGELFF. The DNA for the CDR3 is TGCGCCAGCAGCCAACTAGCGGGAGCCGACACCGGGGAGCTGTTTTTT.

Judged by abundance, this clone is medium-sized (0.01 to 0.1%). The chain couples TRBV28 to TRBJ2-3; TRBD1 aligns across 7 bases. Germline V gives CDR1 MDHEN, CDR2 SYDVKM. V lost 10 bases to trimming and J lost 1 base; unmatched junction nucleotides: 8. CDR3 length: 14 residues. The CDR3 loop is CAIIEGTGTDTQYF. The CDR3 DNA follows: TGTGCCATCATCGAGGGGACAGGCACAGATACGCAGTATTTT.